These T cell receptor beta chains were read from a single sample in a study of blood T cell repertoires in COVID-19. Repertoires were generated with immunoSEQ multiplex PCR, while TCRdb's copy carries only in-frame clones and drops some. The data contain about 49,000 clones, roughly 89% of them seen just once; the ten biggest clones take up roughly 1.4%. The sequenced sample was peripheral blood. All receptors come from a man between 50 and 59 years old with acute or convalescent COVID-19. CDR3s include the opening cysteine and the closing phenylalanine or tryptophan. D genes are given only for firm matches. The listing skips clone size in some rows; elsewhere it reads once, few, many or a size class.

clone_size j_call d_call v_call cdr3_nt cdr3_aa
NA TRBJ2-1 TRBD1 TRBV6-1 TGTGCCAGCAGTGAAAAAGGACAGGGCAAGTCTAGCTCCTACAATGAGCAGTTCTTC CASSEKGQGKSSSYNEQFF
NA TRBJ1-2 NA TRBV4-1 TGCGCCAGCAGCTTAAGGAACGCGCGGACAGACTATGGCTACACCTTC CASSLRNARTDYGYTF
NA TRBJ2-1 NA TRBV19 TGTGCCAGTAGTACCCGGGATTTATACAATGAGCAGTTCTTC CASSTRDLYNEQFF
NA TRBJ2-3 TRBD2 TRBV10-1 TGCGCCAGCAGTGAGTCGGGGAGCGGGAGGGCCCAAGATACGCAGTATTTT CASSESGSGRAQDTQYF
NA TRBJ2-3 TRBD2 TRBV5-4 TGTGCCAGCAGCTCCGAGGGACTAGCGGGGGGTATAGATACGCAGTATTTT CASSSEGLAGGIDTQYF
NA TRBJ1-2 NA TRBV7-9 TGTGCCAGCAGCTTAGATATTTCAGGTGGCTACACCTTC CASSLDISGGYTF
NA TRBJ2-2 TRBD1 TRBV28 TGTGCCAGCAGTTTATCCAGACAGGGGGCCGGGGAGCTGTTTTTT CASSLSRQGAGELFF
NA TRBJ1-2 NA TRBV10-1 TGCGCCAGCACGGGGGGGCGCGCCTATGGCTACACCTTC CASTGGRAYGYTF
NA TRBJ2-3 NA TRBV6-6 TGTGCCAGCAGTCCCGGAGGGCTAGCGACAGATACGCAGTATTTT CASSPGGLATDTQYF
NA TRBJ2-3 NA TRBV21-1 TGTGCCAGCAGCAAAGTTAGCGCGGGAGACAGCACAGATACGCAGTATTTT CASSKVSAGDSTDTQYF
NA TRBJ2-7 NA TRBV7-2 TGTGCCAGCAGCTTAGATAAAGGGGGAATCTACGAGCAGTACTTC CASSLDKGGIYEQYF
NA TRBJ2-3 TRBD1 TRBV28 TGTGCCAGCAGGCCTGGGCAGGGGGCTACAGATACGCAGTATTTT CASRPGQGATDTQYF
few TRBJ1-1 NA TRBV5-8 TGTGCCAGCAGCCCTCTTCTAGGGGCTCGGATCTTT CASSPLLGARIF
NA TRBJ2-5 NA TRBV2 TGTGCCAGCAGTGAAATTAGGGGTTCACAAGAGACCCAGTACTTC CASSEIRGSQETQYF
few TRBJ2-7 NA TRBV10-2 TGCGCCAGCAGTTTGACAGGAGCCTACGAGCAGTACTTC CASSLTGAYEQYF
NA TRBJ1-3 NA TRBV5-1 TGCGCCAGCAGCTCCCTAGGGGACTCTGGAAACACCATATATTTT CASSSLGDSGNTIYF
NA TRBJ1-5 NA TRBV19 TGTGCCAGTAACACCGTCCTGCCCGCCCAGCATTTT CASNTVLPAQHF
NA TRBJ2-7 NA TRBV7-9 TGTGCCAGCAGCACTTCGTTAACCGGAGCCTACGAGCAGTACTTC CASSTSLTGAYEQYF
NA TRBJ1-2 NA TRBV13 TGTGCCAGCAGCCGTGACACGGACTATGGCTACACCTTC CASSRDTDYGYTF
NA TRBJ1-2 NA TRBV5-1 TGCGCCAGCAGCTTGGGTACAGCCCATGGCTACACCTTC CASSLGTAHGYTF
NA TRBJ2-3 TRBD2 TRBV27 TGTGCCAGCAGTCCCTTGGGCAGCGGGCGGGGGGTAAAAGATACGCAGTATTTT CASSPLGSGRGVKDTQYF
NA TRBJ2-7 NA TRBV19 TGTGCCAGTAGTCACAGGTCTCCCTACGAGCAGTACTTC CASSHRSPYEQYF
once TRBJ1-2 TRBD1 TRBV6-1 TGTGCCAGCAGTGGAGGACACAGGGGGGACTATGGCTACACCTTC CASSGGHRGDYGYTF
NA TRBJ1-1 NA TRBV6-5 TGTGCCAGCAGTTACCAGGTGAACACTGAAGCTTTCTTT CASSYQVNTEAFF
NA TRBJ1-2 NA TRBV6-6 TGTGCCAGCAGTCCAGACACCAACTATGGCTACACCTTC CASSPDTNYGYTF
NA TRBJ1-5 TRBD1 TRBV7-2 TGTGCCAGCAGCTCTAGGACAGGTTTTAGCAATCAGCCCCAGCATTTT CASSSRTGFSNQPQHF
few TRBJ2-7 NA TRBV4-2 TGTGCCAGCAGCCGGGGGCTAGCTGCTGCCTACGAGCAGTACTTC CASSRGLAAAYEQYF
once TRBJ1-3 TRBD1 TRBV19 TGTGCCAGTAGTATAGGACAGGGTAAAACTGGAAACACCATATATTTT CASSIGQGKTGNTIYF
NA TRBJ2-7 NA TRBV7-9 TGTGCCAGCAGCTTCCAGGGCTCCTACGAGCAGTACTTC CASSFQGSYEQYF
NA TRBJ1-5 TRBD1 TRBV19 TGTGCCAGTGCCTGGACAGGGGCAAATCAGCCCCAGCATTTT CASAWTGANQPQHF
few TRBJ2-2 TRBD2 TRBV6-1 TGTGCCAGCAGTGTACTTGTCAAGTTACGGCGGGGGGCGAACACCGGGGAGCTGTTTTTT CASSVLVKLRRGANTGELFF
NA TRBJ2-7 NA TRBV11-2 TGTGCCAGCAGCCCGACGGGACATAGGATCTACGAGCAGTACTTC CASSPTGHRIYEQYF
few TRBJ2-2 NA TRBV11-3 TGTGCCAGCAGCCCTGCCAGGGCCGGTACCGGGGAGCTGTTTTTT CASSPARAGTGELFF
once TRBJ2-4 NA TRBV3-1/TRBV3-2 TGTGCCAGCAGCCAAAGAGGCTCGGGAAACATTCAGTACTTC CASSQRGSGNIQYF
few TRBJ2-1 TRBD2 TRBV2 TGTGCCAGCAGAGTAGCGGGGGGGCCTTTCGATGAGCAGTTCTTC CASRVAGGPFDEQFF
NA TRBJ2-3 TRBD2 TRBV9 TGTGCCAGCAGTGCCCGGGGTAGCGGGGAAGATACGCAGTATTTT CASSARGSGEDTQYF
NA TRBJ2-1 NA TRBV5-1 TGCGCCAGCAGCTTGGTCGGGATATATGAGCAGTTCTTC CASSLVGIYEQFF
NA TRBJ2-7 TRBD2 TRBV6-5 TGTGCCAGCAGATCGACTAGCGGGGGAACCTACGAGCAGTACTTC CASRSTSGGTYEQYF
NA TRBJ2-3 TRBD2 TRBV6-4 TGTGCCAGCAGTTCTGAATCGGGGGGGCGTGGCACAGATACGCAGTATTTT CASSSESGGRGTDTQYF
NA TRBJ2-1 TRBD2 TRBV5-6 TGTGCCAGCAGCTCGGGCGGGGGGGGCCCTGAGCAGTTCTTC CASSSGGGGPEQFF
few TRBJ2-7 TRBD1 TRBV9 TGTGCCAGCAGCGTAGGAGGGGGCATCACCTACGAGCAGTACTTC CASSVGGGITYEQYF
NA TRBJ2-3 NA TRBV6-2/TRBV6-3 TGTGCCAGCCGTTCCCCTACGGCAGATACGCAGTATTTT CASRSPTADTQYF
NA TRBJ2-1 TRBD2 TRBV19 TGTGCCAGTAGTCTCCGCGGGGGGGGACTAGCGGGAGAGGGTGAGCAGTTCTTC CASSLRGGGLAGEGEQFF
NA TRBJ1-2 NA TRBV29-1 TGCAGCGTGCGGTCCTCGCGAGGAGGCTACACCTTC CSVRSSRGGYTF
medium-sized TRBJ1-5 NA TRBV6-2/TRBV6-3 TGTGCCAGCAGCACGCGGAGTCAGCCCCAGCATTTT CASSTRSQPQHF
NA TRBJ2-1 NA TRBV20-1 TGCAGTGCTAACGGCGGTACTGAGCAGTTCTTC CSANGGTEQFF
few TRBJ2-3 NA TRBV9 TGTGCCAGCAGCGTAGTTAGCTCTAAGTTGGATACGCAGTATTTT CASSVVSSKLDTQYF
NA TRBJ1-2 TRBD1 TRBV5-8 TGTGCCAGCAGCTTGGCAGGGGGCGGGGACGGCTACACCTTC CASSLAGGGDGYTF
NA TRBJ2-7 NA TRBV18 TGTGCCAGCTCCAGGCTGAAGGCCTACGAGCAGTACTTC CASSRLKAYEQYF
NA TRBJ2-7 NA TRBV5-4 TGTGCCAGCAGCTTCGGACAGAGCTCCTACGAGCAGTACTTC CASSFGQSSYEQYF
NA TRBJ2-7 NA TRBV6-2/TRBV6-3 TGTGCCAGCAGTTCGCGGGGACCCAAGTACGAGCAGTACTTC CASSSRGPKYEQYF
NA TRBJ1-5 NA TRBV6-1 TGTGCCAGCAGTGAGGGGCCCGCTGCCTTCAATCAGCCCCAGCATTTT CASSEGPAAFNQPQHF
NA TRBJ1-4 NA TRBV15 TGTGCCACCAGCAGAGATAACGCAGGGGCGCGAGAAAAACTGTTTTTT CATSRDNAGAREKLFF
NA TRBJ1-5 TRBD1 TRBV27 TGTGCCAGCAGTCCCGGGACAGGGGTTCAGCCCCAGCATTTT CASSPGTGVQPQHF
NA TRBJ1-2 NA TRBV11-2 TGTGCCAGCAGCCCCTTAGGGGGTCCCTATGGCTACACCTTC CASSPLGGPYGYTF
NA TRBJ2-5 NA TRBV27 TGTGCCAGCAGCCGGACCCTAGCGTATGAGTGGGAGACCCAGTACTTC CASSRTLAYEWETQYF
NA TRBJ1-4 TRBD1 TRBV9 TGTGCCAGCAGCGGGTTTGGGACAGGGAACGAAAAACTGTTTTTT CASSGFGTGNEKLFF
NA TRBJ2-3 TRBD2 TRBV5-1 TGCGCCAGCAGCGCGGGACTAGCGACTAGCACAGATACGCAGTATTTT CASSAGLATSTDTQYF
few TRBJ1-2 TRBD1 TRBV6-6 TGTGCCAGCAGAAAAGGGACAGACCCTAACTATGGCTACACCTTC CASRKGTDPNYGYTF